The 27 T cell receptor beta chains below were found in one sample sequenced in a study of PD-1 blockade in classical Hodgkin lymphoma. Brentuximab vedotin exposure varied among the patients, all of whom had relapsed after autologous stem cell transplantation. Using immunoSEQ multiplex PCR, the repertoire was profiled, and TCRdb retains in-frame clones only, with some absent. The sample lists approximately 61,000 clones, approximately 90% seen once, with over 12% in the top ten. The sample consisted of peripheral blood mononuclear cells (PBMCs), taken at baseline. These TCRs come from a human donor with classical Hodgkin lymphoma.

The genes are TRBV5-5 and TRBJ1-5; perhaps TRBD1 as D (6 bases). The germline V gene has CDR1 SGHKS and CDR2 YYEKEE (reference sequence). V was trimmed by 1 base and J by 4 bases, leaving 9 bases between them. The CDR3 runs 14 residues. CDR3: CASSLYQGNQPQHF. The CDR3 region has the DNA TGTGCCAGCAGCTTGTATCAGGGGAATCAGCCCCAGCATTTT.

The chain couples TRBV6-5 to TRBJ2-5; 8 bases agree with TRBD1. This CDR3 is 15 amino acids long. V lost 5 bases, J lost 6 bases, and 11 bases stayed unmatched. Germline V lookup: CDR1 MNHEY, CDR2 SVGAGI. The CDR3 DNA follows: TGTGCCAGCAGTCTCGGGACAGGCTTAGCGAAGACCCAGTACTTC. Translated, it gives CASSLGTGLAKTQYF.

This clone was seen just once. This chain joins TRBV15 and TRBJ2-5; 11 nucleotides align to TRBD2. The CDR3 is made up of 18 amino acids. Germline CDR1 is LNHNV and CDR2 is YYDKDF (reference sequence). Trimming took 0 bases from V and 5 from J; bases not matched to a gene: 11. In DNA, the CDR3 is TGTGCCACCAGCAGAGACGTTCTTACTAGCGGGGGTGGGGAGACCCAGTACTTC. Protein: CATSRDVLTSGGGETQYF.

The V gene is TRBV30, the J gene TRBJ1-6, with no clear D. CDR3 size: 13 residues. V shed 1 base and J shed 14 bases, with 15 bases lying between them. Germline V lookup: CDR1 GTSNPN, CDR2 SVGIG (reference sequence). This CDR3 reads CAWSGQDRRALHF. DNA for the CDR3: TGTGCCTGGAGTGGCCAGGACCGCCGAGCCCTCCACTTT.

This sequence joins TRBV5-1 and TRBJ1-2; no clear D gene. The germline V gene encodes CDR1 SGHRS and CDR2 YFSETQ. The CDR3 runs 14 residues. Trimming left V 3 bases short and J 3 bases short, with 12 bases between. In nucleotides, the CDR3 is TGCGCCAGCAGCTCGGGAGCTGGAGACTATGGCTACACCTTC. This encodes CASSSGAGDYGYTF.

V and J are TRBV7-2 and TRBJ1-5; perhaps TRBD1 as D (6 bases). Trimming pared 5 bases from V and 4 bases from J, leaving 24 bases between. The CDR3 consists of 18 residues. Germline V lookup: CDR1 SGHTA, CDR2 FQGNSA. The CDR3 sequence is CASSLRGARVGENQPQHF. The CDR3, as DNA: TGTGCCAGCAGCCTCCGGGGGGCGCGGGTAGGGGAAAATCAGCCCCAGCATTTT.

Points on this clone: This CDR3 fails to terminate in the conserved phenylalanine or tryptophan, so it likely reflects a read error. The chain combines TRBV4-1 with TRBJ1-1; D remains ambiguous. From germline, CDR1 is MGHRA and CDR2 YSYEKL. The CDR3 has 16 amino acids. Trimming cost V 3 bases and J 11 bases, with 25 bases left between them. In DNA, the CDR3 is TGCGCCAGCAGCCATGTCGGGCGGGGAGGGATCAGAGACGCTTTCCTT. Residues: CASSHVGRGGIRDAFL.

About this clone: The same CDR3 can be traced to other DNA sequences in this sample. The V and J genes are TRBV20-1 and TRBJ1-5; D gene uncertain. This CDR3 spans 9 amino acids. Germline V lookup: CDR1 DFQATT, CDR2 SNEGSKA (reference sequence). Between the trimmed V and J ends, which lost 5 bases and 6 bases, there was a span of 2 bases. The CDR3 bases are TGCAGTGCTGGTCAGCCCCAGCATTTT. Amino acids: CSAGQPQHF.

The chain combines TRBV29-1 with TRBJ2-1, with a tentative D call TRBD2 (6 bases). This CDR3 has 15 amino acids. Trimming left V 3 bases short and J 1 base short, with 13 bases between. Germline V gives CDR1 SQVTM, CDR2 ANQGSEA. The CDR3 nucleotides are TGCAGCGTTGAGGGGCGGAGGGGATCCTACAATGAGCAGTTCTTC. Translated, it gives CSVEGRRGSYNEQFF.

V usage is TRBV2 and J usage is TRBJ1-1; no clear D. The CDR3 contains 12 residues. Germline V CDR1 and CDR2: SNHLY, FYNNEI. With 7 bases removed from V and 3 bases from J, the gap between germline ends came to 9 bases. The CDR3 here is CASMVQDTEAFF. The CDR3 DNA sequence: TGTGCCAGCATGGTCCAGGACACTGAAGCTTTCTTT.

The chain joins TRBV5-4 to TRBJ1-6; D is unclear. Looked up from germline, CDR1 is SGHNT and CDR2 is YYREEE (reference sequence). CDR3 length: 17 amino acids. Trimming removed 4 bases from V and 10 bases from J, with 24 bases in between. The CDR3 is CASSAANQSGSGSPLHF. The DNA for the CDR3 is TGTGCCAGCAGCGCCGCTAACCAGTCCGGCTCGGGGTCACCCCTCCACTTT. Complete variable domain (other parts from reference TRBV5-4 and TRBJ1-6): ETGVTQSPTHLIKTRGQQVTLRCSSQSGHNTVSWYQQALGQGPQFIFQYYREEENGRGNFPPRFSGLQFPNYSSELNVNALELDDSALYLCASSAANQSGSGSPLHFGNGTRLTVT.

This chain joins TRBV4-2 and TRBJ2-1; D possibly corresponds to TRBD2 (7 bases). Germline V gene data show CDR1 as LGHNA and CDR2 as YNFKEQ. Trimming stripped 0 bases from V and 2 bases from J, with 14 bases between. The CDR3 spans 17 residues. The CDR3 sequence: CASSQDAGGGPYNEQFF. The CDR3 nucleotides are TGTGCCAGCAGCCAAGACGCAGGCGGGGGCCCCTACAATGAGCAGTTCTTC.

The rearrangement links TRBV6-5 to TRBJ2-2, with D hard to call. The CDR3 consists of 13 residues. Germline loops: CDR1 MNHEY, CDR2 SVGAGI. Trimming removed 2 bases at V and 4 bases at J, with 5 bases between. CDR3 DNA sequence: TGTGCCAGCAGTTACGAGAGCACCGGGGAGCTGTTTTTT. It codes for CASSYESTGELFF.

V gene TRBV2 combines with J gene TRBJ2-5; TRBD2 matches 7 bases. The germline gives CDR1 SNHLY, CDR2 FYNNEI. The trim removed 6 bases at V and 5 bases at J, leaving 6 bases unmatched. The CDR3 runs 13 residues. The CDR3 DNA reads TGTGCCAGCAGGGGAGCGGGGTTGGAGACCCAGTACTTC. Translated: CASRGAGLETQYF.

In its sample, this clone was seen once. CDR3: CASSVGGLDFYNEQFF. The CDR3 nucleotides read TGTGCCAGCAGCGTAGGGGGACTAGACTTCTACAATGAGCAGTTCTTC. The chain combines TRBV9 with TRBJ2-1; TRBD2 matches at 8 bases. CDR1 SGDLS and CDR2 YYNGEE come from the germline V gene. V lost 0 bases and J lost 3; bases outside the gene matches: 5. CDR3 length equals 16 residues. The full variable domain, in which reference TRBV9 and TRBJ2-1 provide the parts outside the CDR3, is DSGVTQTPKHLITATGQRVTLRCSPRSGDLSVYWYQQSLDQGLQFLIQYYNGEERAKGNILERFSAQQFPDLHSELNLSSLELGDSALYFCASSVGGLDFYNEQFFGPGTRLTVL.

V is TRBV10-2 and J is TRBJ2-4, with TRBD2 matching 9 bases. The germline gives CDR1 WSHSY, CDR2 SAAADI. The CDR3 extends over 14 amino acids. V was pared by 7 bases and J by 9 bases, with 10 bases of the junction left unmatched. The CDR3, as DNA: TGCGCCAGCACCTGGGGGGGACTAGCACGCATTCAGTACTTC. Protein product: CASTWGGLARIQYF.

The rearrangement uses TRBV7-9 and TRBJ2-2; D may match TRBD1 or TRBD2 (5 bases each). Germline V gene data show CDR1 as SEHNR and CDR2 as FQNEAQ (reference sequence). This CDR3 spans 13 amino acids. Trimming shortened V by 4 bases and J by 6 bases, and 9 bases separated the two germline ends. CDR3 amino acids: CASSWDVAGELFF. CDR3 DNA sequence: TGTGCCAGCAGCTGGGACGTTGCCGGGGAGCTGTTTTTT.

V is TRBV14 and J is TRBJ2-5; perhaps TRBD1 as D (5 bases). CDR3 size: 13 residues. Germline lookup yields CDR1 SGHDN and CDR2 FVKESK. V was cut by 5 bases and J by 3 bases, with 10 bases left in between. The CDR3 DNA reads TGTGCCAGCAGCGTCCAGGGAAAAGAGACCCAGTACTTC. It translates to CASSVQGKETQYF.

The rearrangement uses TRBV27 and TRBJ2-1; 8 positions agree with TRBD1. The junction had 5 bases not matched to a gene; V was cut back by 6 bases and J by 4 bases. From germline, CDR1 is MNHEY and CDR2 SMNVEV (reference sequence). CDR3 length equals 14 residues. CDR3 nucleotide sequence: TGTGCCAGCAGGACAGGGGTACTTTACAATGAGCAGTTCTTC. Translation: CASRTGVLYNEQFF.

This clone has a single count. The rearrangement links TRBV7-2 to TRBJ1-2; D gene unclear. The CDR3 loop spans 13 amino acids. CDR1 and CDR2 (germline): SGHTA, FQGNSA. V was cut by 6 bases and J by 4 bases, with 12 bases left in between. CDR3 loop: CASRCWGAYGYTF. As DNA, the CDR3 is TGTGCCAGCAGATGCTGGGGAGCCTATGGCTACACCTTC.

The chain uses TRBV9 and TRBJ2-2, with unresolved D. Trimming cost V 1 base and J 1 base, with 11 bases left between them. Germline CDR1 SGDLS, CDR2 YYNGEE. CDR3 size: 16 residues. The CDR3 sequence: CASSVPATGNTGELFF. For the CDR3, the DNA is TGTGCCAGCAGCGTACCCGCGACGGGGAACACCGGGGAGCTGTTTTTT.

CDR3 DNA sequence: TGTGCCAGCAGGGAGAGGGGAGCCAGCTACAATGAGCAGTTCTTC. Translated, it gives CASRERGASYNEQFF. The V and J genes are TRBV7-3 and TRBJ2-1; D assignment may be TRBD1 or TRBD2 (5 bases each). The CDR3 sequence is 15 residues long. The germline V gene has CDR1 SGHTA and CDR2 FQGTGA. The ends were cut back, 6 bases at V and 3 bases at J, with 15 bases in the middle.

The CDR3 protein is CASSQVGEPRFGNEQFF. The CDR3 coding sequence is TGTGCCAGCAGCCAAGTGGGGGAGCCCAGGTTTGGGAATGAGCAGTTCTTC. The chain has TRBV4-2 and TRBJ2-1, with D perhaps matching TRBD1 or TRBD2 (5 bases each). Trimming took off 1 base at V and 7 bases at J, with 20 bases between the two ends. CDR1 is LGHNA, CDR2 YNFKEQ, per germline. This CDR3 contains 17 residues.

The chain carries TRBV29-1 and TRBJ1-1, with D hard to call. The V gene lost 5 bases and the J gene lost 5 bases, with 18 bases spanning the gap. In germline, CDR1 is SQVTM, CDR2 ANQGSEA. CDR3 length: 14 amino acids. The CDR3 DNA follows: TGCAGCGTTCTTCGGTCAGAAGGTTATACTGAAGCTTTCTTT. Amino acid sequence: CSVLRSEGYTEAFF.

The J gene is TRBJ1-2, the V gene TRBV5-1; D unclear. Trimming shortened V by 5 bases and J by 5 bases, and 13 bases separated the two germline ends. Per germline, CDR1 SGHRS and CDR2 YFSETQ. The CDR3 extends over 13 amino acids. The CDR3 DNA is TGCGCCAGCAGTCCGGCTTCAATGTATGGCTACACCTTC. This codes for CASSPASMYGYTF.

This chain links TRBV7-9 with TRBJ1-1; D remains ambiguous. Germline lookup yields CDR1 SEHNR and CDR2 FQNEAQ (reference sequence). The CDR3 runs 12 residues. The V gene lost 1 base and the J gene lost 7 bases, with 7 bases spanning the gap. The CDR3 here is CASSLDRFEAFF. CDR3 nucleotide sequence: TGTGCCAGCAGCTTAGACCGTTTTGAAGCTTTCTTT.

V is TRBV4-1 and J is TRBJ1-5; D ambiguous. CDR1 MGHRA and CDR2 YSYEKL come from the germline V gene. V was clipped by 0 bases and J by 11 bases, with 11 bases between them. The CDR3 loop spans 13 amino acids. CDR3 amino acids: CASSQEPSGAQHF. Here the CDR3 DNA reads TGCGCCAGCAGCCAAGAGCCCTCCGGGGCCCAGCATTTT.